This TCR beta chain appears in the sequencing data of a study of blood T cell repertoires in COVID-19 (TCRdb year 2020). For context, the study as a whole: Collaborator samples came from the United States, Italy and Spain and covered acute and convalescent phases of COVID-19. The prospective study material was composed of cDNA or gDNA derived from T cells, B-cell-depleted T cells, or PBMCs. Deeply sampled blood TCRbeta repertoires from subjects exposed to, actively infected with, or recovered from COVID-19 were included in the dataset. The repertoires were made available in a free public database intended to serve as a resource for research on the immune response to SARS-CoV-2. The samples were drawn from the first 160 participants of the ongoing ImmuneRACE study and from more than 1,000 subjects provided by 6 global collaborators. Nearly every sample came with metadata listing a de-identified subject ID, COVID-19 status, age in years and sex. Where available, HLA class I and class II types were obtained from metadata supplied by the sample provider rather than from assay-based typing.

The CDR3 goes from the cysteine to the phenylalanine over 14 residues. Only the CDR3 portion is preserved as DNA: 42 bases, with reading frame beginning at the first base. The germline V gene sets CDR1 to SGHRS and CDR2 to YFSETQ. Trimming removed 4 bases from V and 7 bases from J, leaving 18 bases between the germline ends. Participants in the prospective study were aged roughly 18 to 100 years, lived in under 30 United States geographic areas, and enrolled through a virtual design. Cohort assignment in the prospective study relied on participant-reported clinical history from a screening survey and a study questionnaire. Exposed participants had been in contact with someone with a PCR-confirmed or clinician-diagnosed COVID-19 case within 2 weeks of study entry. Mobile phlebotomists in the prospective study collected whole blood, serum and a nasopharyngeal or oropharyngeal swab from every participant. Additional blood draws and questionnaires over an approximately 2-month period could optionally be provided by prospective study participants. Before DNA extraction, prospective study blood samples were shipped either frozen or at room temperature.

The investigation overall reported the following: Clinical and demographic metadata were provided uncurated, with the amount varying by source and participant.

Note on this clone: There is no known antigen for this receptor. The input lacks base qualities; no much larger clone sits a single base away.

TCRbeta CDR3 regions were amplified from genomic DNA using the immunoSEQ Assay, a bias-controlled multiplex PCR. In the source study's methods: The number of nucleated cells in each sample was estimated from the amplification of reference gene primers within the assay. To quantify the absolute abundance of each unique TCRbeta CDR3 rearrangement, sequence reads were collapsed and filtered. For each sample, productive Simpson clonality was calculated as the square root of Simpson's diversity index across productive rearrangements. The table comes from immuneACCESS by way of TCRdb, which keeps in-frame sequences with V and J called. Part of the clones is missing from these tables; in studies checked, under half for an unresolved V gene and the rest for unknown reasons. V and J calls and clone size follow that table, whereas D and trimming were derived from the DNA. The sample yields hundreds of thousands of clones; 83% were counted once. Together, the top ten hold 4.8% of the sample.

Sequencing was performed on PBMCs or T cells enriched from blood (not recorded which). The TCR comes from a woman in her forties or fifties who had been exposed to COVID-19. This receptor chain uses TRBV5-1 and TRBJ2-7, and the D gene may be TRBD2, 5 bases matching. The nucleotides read TGCGCCAGCAGCGGGAGACCAGTCGACGGAGAGCAGTACTTC. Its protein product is CASSGRPVDGEQYF.